This T cell receptor (beta chain) was sequenced during a study of blood T cell repertoires in COVID-19. Study-level background: Nucleic acid was either cDNA or gDNA, and it came from T cells, B-cell-depleted T cells, or PBMCs.

CDR1 is SEHNR and CDR2 is FQNEAQ in the germline V gene (reference sequence). CDR3 length: 14 amino acids. V was pared by 6 bases and J by 4 bases, with 12 bases between. The authors' processing: Nucleated cell counts were estimated from reference gene primer amplification. The assay was immunoSEQ multiplex PCR, and TCRdb's table has in-frame clones only and misses some. The V and J calls and clone size come from that table; D and trimming were worked out from the DNA. The sample includes 350,000 to 450,000 clones, around 88% of them seen just once. Patients from Seattle were sampled longitudinally, starting during active infection.

The source is a woman aged 60-70 years with COVID-19, enrolled during active disease. The chain employs TRBV7-9 and TRBJ1-4; D may be TRBD1 (6 bases). The sample comprised peripheral blood. In DNA, the CDR3 is TGTGCCAGCAGTTTTGACAGGCTTAATGAAAAACTGTTTTTT. It codes for CASSFDRLNEKLFF. Combining the CDR3 with reference TRBV7-9 and TRBJ1-4 gives the whole variable domain DTGVSQNPRHKITKRGQNVTFRCDPISEHNRLYWYRQTLGQGPEFLTYFQNEAQLEKSRLLSDRFSAERPKGSFSTLEIQRTEQGDSAMYLCASSFDRLNEKLFFGSGTQLSVL.